This entry describes one T cell receptor (beta chain). Sequencing was performed with immunoSEQ multiplex PCR; in TCRdb, only in-frame clones are kept and a portion is missing. This sample has 140,000 to 150,000 clones, with over 75% found just once. This entry belongs to a study of blood T cell repertoires in COVID-19. From germline, CDR1 is LNHDA and CDR2 SQIVND (reference sequence). CDR3 size: 11 residues. Trimming left V 7 bases short and J 5 bases short, with 9 bases between. The TCR originated in a man aged 65 to 79 with acute or convalescent COVID-19. Sequenced input: peripheral blood. The chain is built from TRBV19 and TRBJ2-7, with D possibly matching TRBD1 (6 bases). Here the CDR3 DNA reads TGTGCCAGTAAAAACAGGGACGAGCAGTACTTC. Translating gives CASKNRDEQYF.